These 5 T cell receptor beta chains share one sample of origin, sequenced in a study of cytomegalovirus exposure and HLA in healthy donors (dated by TCRdb to 2015 to 2018). The library was built by means of the immunoSEQ multiplex PCR assay. The multiplex PCR relied on a mix of 60 forward primers for TCR Vbeta segments and 13 reverse primers for TCR Jbeta segments. Entries here come from immuneACCESS through TCRdb and include only in-frame sequences with V and J called. Some clones fail to appear in such tables; in the studies checked, an unresolved V gene covers under half of the shortfall, and the cause of the remainder is unknown. The sample records about 160,000 clones, roughly 80% of which are singletons. The biggest ten clones account for more than 7% of the sample. Sequenced: PBMCs. These receptors originate from a male donor in good health and CMV-seropositive.

In DNA, the CDR3 is TGTGCCAGCAGCCCGACGACAGGGGGATACGAGCAGTACTTC. It encodes CASSPTTGGYEQYF. This chain joins TRBV11-2 and TRBJ2-7; 9 positions match TRBD1. The J segment lost 4 bases and the V segment lost 5 bases, leaving 6 bases of the junction unmatched. CDR3 length: 14 amino acids. CDR1 is SGHAT and CDR2 is FQNNGV in the germline V gene.

The chain recombines TRBV7-6 with TRBJ2-3, with TRBD2 matching over 7 bases. With 4 bases clipped from V and 2 bases from J, the junction kept 6 bases outside the gene matches. Germline V lookup: CDR1 SGHVS, CDR2 FNYEAQ. The CDR3 extends over 15 amino acids. CDR3 bases: TGTGCCAGCAGCTCTGGCCGGGGGGTCACAGATACGCAGTATTTT. Its translation: CASSSGRGVTDTQYF.

The chain couples TRBV5-4 to TRBJ2-2; TRBD2 is a possible D gene (5 bases). V was trimmed by 0 bases and J by 3 bases, leaving 15 bases between them. The CDR3 loop spans 17 amino acids. From germline, CDR1 is SGHNT and CDR2 YYREEE (reference sequence). CDR3 region: CASSLAVRGGHTGELFF. CDR3 DNA sequence: TGTGCCAGCAGCTTGGCAGTTCGGGGTGGGCACACCGGGGAGCTGTTTTTT.

The V gene is TRBV7-9, the J gene TRBJ2-2, with D maybe TRBD2 (6 bases). CDR3 length: 19 residues. Germline assignment: CDR1 SEHNR and CDR2 FQNEAQ (reference sequence). The V gene lost 5 bases and the J gene lost 1 base, with 23 bases spanning the gap. CDR3 nucleotides: TGTGCCAGCAGCCGAACTTCATTGGGGGGACTTCTGAACACCGGGGAGCTGTTTTTT. Its protein product is CASSRTSLGGLLNTGELFF.

V usage is TRBV4-1 and J usage is TRBJ2-7; TRBD2 agrees at 7 bases. Looked up from germline, CDR1 is MGHRA and CDR2 is YSYEKL. The J segment lost 6 bases and the V segment lost 4 bases, leaving 9 bases of the junction unmatched. The CDR3 sequence is 14 residues long. CDR3 sequence: CASSPRLGRAEQYF. The CDR3 DNA follows: TGCGCCAGCAGCCCAAGATTAGGGAGGGCCGAGCAGTACTTC.